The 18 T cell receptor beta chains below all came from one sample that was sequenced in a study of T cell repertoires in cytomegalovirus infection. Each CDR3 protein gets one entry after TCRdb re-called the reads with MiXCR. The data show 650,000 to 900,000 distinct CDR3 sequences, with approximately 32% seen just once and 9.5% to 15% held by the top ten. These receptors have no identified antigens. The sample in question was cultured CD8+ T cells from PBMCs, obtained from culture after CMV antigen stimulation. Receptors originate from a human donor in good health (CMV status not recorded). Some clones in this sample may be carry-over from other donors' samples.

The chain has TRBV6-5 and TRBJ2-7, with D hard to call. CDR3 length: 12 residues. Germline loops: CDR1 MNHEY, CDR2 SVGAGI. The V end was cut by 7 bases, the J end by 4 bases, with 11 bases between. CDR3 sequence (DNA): TGTGCCAGCACGGGCCCCGGTTACGAGCAGTACGTC. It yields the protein CASTGPGYEQYV.

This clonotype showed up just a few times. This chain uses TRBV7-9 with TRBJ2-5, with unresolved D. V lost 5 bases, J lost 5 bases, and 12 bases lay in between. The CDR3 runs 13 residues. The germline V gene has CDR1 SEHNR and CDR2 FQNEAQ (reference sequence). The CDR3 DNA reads TGTGCCAGCAGCCCGCAGGTGAGGGAGACCCAGTACTTC. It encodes CASSPQVRETQYF.

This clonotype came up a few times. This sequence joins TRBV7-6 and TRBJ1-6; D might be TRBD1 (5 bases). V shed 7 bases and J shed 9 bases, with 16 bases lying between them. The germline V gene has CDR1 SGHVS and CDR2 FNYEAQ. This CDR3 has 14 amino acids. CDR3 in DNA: TGTGCCAGCACCCCAGGGAGACTGGGTTCACCCCTCCACTTT. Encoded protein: CASTPGRLGSPLHF.

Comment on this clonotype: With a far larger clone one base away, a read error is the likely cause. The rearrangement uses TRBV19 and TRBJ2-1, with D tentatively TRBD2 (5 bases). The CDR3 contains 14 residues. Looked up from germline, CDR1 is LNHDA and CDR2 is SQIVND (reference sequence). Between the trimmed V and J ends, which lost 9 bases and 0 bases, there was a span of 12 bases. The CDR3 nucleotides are TGTGCCAGCGGCTTTGGGAGCTCCTACAATGAGCAGTTCTTC. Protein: CASGFGSSYNEQFF.

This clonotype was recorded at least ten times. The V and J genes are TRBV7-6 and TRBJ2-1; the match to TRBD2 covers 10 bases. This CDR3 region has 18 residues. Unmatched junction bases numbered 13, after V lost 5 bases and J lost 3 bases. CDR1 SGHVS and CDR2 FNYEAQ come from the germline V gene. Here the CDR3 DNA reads TGTGCCAGCAGCCTACCGCCTAGCGGGGGCGACTTCTACAATGAGCAGTTCTTC. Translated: CASSLPPSGGDFYNEQFF.

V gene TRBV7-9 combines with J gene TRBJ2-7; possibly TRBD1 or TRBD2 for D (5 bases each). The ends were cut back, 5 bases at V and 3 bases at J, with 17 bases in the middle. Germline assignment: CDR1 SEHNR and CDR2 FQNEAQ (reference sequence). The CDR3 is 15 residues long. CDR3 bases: TGTGCCAGCAGCACTGACCGGGACGGAAACTACGAGCAGTACTTC. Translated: CASSTDRDGNYEQYF.

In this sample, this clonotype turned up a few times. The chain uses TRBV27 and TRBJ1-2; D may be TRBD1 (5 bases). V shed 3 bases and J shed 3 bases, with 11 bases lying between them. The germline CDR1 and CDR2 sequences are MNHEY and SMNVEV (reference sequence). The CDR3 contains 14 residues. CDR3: CASSLSTEDYGYTF. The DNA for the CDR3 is TGTGCCAGCAGTTTGTCGACAGAGGACTATGGCTACACCTTC.

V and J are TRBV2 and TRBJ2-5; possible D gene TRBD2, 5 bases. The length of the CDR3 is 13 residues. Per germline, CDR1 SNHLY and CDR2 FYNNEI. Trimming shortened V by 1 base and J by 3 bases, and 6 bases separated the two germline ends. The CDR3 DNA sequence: TGTGCCAGCAGTGAAGGGAGGAAAGAGACCCAGTACTTC. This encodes CASSEGRKETQYF.

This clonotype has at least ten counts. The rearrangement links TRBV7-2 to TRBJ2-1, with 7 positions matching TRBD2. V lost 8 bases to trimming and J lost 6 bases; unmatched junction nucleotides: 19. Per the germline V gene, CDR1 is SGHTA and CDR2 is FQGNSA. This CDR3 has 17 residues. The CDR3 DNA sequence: TGTGCCAGCCCCGCGGGGGATGGGCGGGGGTACTTCAATGAGCAGTTCTTC. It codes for CASPAGDGRGYFNEQFF.

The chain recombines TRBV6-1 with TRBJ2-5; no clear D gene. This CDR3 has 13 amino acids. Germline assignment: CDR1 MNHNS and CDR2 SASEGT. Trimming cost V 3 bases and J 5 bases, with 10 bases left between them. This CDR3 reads CASSDYLQETQYF. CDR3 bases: TGTGCCAGCAGTGATTATCTCCAGGAGACCCAGTACTTC.

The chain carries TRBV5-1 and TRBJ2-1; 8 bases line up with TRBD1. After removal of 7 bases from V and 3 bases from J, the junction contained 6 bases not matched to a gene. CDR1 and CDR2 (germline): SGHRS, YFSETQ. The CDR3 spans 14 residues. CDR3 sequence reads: CASQGQAYYNEQFF. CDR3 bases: TGCGCCAGCCAGGGACAGGCTTACTACAATGAGCAGTTCTTC.

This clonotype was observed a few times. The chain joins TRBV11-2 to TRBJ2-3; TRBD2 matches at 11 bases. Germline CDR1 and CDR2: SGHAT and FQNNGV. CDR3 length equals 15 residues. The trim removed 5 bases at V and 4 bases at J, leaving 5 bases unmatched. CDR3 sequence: CASSDQGLAADTQYF. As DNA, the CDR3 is TGTGCCAGCAGCGACCAGGGACTAGCGGCAGATACGCAGTATTTT.

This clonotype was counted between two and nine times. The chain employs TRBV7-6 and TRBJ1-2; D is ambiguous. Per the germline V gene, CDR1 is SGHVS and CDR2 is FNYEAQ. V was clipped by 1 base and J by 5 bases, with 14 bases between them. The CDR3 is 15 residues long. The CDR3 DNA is TGTGCCAGCAGCTTAGTACGGGCCCCTGCGTATGGCTACACCTTC. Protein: CASSLVRAPAYGYTF.

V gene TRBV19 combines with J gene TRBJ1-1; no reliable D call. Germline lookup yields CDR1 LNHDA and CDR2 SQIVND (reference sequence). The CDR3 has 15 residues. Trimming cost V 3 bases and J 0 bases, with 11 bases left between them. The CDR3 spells CASSISATLNTEAFF. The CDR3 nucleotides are TGTGCCAGTAGTATTTCGGCCACTTTGAACACTGAAGCTTTCTTT.

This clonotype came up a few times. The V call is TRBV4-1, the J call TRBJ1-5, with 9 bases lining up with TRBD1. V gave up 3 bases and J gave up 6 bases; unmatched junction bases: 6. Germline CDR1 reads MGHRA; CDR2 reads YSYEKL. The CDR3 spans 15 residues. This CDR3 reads CASSQGQGVFQPQHF. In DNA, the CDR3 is TGCGCCAGCAGCCAGGGACAGGGTGTCTTTCAGCCCCAGCATTTT.

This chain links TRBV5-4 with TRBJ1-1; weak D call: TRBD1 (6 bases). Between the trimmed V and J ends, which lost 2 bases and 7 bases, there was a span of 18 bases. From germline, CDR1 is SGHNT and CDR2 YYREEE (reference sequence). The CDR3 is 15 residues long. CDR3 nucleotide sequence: TGTGCCAGCAGCTTCCCGACAGGTGACAATAGTGAAGCTTTCTTT. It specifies CASSFPTGDNSEAFF.

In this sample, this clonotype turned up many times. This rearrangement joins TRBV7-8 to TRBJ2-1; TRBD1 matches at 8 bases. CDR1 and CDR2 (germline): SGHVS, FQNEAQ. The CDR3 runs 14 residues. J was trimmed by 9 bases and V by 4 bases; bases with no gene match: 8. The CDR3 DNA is TGTGCCAGCAGCTCGACAGGGGACGGGGGTGAGCAGTTCTTC. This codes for CASSSTGDGGEQFF.

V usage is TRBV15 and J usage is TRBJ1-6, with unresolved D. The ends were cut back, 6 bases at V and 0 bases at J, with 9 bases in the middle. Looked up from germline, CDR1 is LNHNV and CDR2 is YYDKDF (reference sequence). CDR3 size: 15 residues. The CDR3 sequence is CATRPGSSYNSPLHF. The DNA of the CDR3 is TGTGCCACCAGACCCGGGAGCTCCTATAATTCACCCCTCCACTTT.